The rows below give T cell receptor beta chains drawn from one sample of a study of cytomegalovirus exposure and HLA in healthy donors. Libraries were prepared by immunoSEQ multiplex PCR; TCRdb keeps only in-frame clonotypes and omits some of them. The sample has 100,000 to 150,000 clones; 65% to 80% are singletons. Sequencing input: PBMCs. The receptors derive from a man between 18 and 35 years old in good health and CMV-seropositive. CDR3s include the opening cysteine and the closing phenylalanine or tryptophan. D genes are given only for firm matches. Not every row has a clone size; where given, it reads once, few, many or a size class.

d_call j_call v_call clone_size cdr3_aa cdr3_nt
TRBD2 TRBJ2-3 TRBV19 . CASSPRLATTDTQYF TGTGCCAGTAGTCCCCGACTAGCGACCACAGATACGCAGTATTTT
. TRBJ1-2 TRBV19 . CASSIAQGYTF TGTGCCAGTAGTATTGCACAGGGCTACACCTTC
. TRBJ1-1 TRBV4-1 once CASSQPLISNTEAFF TGCGCCAGCAGCCAACCCCTAATATCGAACACTGAAGCTTTCTTT
TRBD1 TRBJ1-5 TRBV28 . CASSQVRGTGSDQPQHF TGTGCCAGCAGCCAGGTCCGAGGGACAGGGTCGGATCAGCCCCAGCATTTT
. TRBJ2-3 TRBV7-9 few CASGQTTDTQYF TGTGCCAGCGGACAAACCACAGATACGCAGTATTTT
. TRBJ1-1 TRBV4-2 once CASSQLGGAMNTEAFF TGTGCCAGCAGCCAATTGGGTGGAGCCATGAACACTGAAGCTTTCTTT
. TRBJ1-4 TRBV19 . CASSDPWRRLFF TGTGCCAGTTCCGACCCCTGGAGACGACTGTTTTTT
. TRBJ1-1 TRBV30 . CAWSVTGTGTEAFF TGTGCCTGGAGTGTTACAGGTACTGGCACTGAAGCTTTCTTT
. TRBJ2-3 TRBV7-7 . CASSPSGAYTDTQYF TGTGCTAGCAGTCCATCGGGAGCCTACACAGATACGCAGTATTTT
. TRBJ2-7 TRBV9 . CASSVGPGPLSYEQYF TGTGCCAGCAGCGTAGGACCAGGGCCCCTCTCCTACGAGCAGTACTTC
. TRBJ1-1 TRBV30 once CAWSVWGDRRTEAFF TGTGCCTGGAGTGTATGGGGAGACCGCAGGACTGAAGCTTTCTTT
. TRBJ1-1 TRBV5-1 . CASSFSNTEAFF TGCGCCAGCAGCTTCTCTAACACTGAAGCTTTCTTT
. TRBJ2-5 TRBV2 once CASGEFQETQYF TGTGCCAGCGGGGAGTTCCAAGAGACCCAGTACTTC
. TRBJ1-4 TRBV5-1 . CASSLFGSGTNEKLFF TGCGCCAGCAGCTTGTTCGGGTCGGGAACTAATGAAAAACTGTTTTTT
TRBD1 TRBJ1-2 TRBV28 few CASSQTGAGSYGYTF TGTGCCAGCAGCCAAACAGGGGCCGGAAGCTATGGCTACACCTTC